What follows are 22 T cell receptor beta chains derived from one specimen sequenced in a study of T cells in Graves' hyperthyroidism and ophthalmopathy. Amplification yielded TCR beta CDR3 regions, with RNA transcripts as the source. HTBI primers were the set used in a first-round RT-PCR of the TCR CDR3. TCRdb ran MiXCR on the multiplex PCR reads and lists one entry per CDR3 protein. Of some 270,000 distinct CDR3 sequences detected, about 13% appear once; the ten largest clones hold 7.9%. Sequencing was performed on blood. These receptors were taken from a woman between 40 and 55 years old with Graves' hyperthyroidism.

This clonotype turned up a few times. The chain employs TRBV14 and TRBJ2-4; weak D call: TRBD2 (6 bases). This CDR3 spans 13 amino acids. In germline, CDR1 is SGHDN, CDR2 FVKESK. V gave up 4 bases and J gave up 15 bases, with 19 bases separating them. CDR3 sequence: CASSPKQGLSVYF. The DNA for the CDR3 is TGTGCCAGCAGCCCCAAGCAGGGACTCTCGGTGTACTTC.

CDR3 DNA: TGTGCCAGCAGCAAAGCCGGGGGAAGTGGGCAGGAGACCCAGTACTTC. As protein: CASSKAGGSGQETQYF. The chain employs TRBV11-2 and TRBJ2-5, with a possible D match to TRBD2 (6 bases). The CDR3 has 16 amino acids. Looked up from germline, CDR1 is SGHAT and CDR2 is FQNNGV. V was pared by 5 bases and J by 5 bases, with 21 bases between.

The sample holds many counts of this clonotype. The chain employs TRBV20-1 and TRBJ1-6; 7 nucleotides line up with TRBD1. The V gene's germline CDR1 is DFQATT and CDR2 SNEGSKA (reference sequence). The CDR3 has 15 residues. V was pared by 6 bases and J by 8 bases, with 13 bases of the junction left unmatched. The CDR3 protein is CSARTDRVQDSPLHF. The CDR3 region has the DNA TGCAGTGCGCGAACCGACAGGGTCCAGGATTCACCCCTCCACTTT.

This clonotype was detected many times. The V and J genes are TRBV7-3 and TRBJ2-1; D not certain. Trimming removed 2 bases at V and 0 bases at J, with 11 bases between. The CDR3 runs to 16 residues. Germline CDR1 reads SGHTA; CDR2 reads FQGTGA. The CDR3 protein is CASSLGWGSSYNEQFF. The DNA for the CDR3 is TGTGCCAGCAGCTTAGGGTGGGGAAGCTCCTACAATGAGCAGTTCTTC.

This clonotype has a count of ten or more. The V call is TRBV20-1, the J call TRBJ1-2, with D maybe TRBD1 (6 bases). This CDR3 has 16 residues. The V and J ends lost 6 bases and 0 bases respectively, with 20 bases between them. Per the germline V gene, CDR1 is DFQATT and CDR2 is SNEGSKA (reference sequence). CDR3 residues: CSAAGGHRAANYGYTF. For the CDR3, the DNA is TGCAGTGCCGCTGGGGGGCACAGGGCAGCTAACTATGGCTACACCTTC.

The sample holds many counts of this clonotype. The chain links TRBV6-1 to TRBJ2-3; tentatively, D is TRBD1 (6 bases). With 6 bases removed from V and 2 bases from J, the gap between germline ends came to 12 bases. In germline, CDR1 is MNHNS, CDR2 SASEGT. The CDR3 runs 14 residues. This chain's CDR3 is CASRDTGLTDTQYF. The CDR3 region has the DNA TGTGCCAGCAGGGATACAGGGCTCACAGATACGCAGTATTTT.

This chain connects TRBV2 to TRBJ1-4; D possibly corresponds to TRBD1 (5 bases). The germline V gene has CDR1 SNHLY and CDR2 FYNNEI. Between the trimmed V and J ends, which lost 5 bases and 10 bases, there was a span of 14 bases. CDR3 size: 13 residues. CDR3 in amino acids: CASSNRDPGKLFF. The DNA for the CDR3 is TGTGCCAGCAGTAACCGGGACCCCGGAAAACTGTTTTTT.

This clonotype was seen at least ten times. V and J are TRBV2 and TRBJ1-3; D gene uncertain. CDR1 and CDR2 from the germline V gene are SNHLY and FYNNEI. There are 12 residues in the CDR3. V was pared by 8 bases and J by 9 bases, with 14 bases between. In nucleotides, the CDR3 is TGTGCCAGCCGCCCGACTGGTGGCACCATATATTTT. Protein product: CASRPTGGTIYF.

This clonotype was seen at least ten times. The chain uses TRBV20-1 and TRBJ2-7; maybe TRBD2 (5 bases). The CDR3 spans 12 residues. V lost 5 bases and J lost 7, with 15 bases in between. Germline-derived CDR1 and CDR2 are DFQATT and SNEGSKA (reference sequence). In nucleotides, the CDR3 is TGCAGTGCTGCTGGGAGCGTTTGGGAGCAGTACTTC. Translating gives CSAAGSVWEQYF.

In this sample, this clonotype turned up many times. DNA for the CDR3: TGTGCCAGCAAAGACGACAGGGCTCATGGCTACACCTTC. Its protein is CASKDDRAHGYTF. The chain recombines TRBV6-1 with TRBJ1-2; 7 bases fit TRBD1. V shed 7 bases, J shed 6 bases, and the junction held 8 bases outside the gene matches. This CDR3 region has 13 residues. CDR1 MNHNS and CDR2 SASEGT come from the germline V gene.

The genes are TRBV6-1 and TRBJ2-2; 8 bases match TRBD1. Germline-derived CDR1 and CDR2 are MNHNS and SASEGT. The CDR3 contains 14 residues. Trimming took 10 bases from V and 4 from J; bases not matched to a gene: 8. The CDR3 reads CATSDRGGTGELFF. CDR3 in DNA: TGTGCCACCAGCGACAGGGGTGGCACCGGGGAGCTGTTTTTT.

This clonotype was recorded many times. The chain uses TRBV7-3 and TRBJ2-1, with D perhaps matching TRBD1 or TRBD2 (5 bases each). Germline CDR1 and CDR2: SGHTA and FQGTGA. Trimming left V 2 bases short and J 9 bases short, with 17 bases between. The CDR3 sequence is 15 residues long. The CDR3 here is CASSLGTLEGSEQFF. CDR3 coding DNA: TGTGCCAGCAGCTTAGGTACACTAGAGGGGAGTGAGCAGTTCTTC.

This clonotype has a count of ten or more. J is TRBJ1-1 and V is TRBV6-1, with D uncertain. Trimming stripped 6 bases from V and 3 bases from J, with 8 bases between. CDR3 size: 12 residues. Looked up from germline, CDR1 is MNHNS and CDR2 is SASEGT. The CDR3 region is CASRRVDTEAFF. The CDR3 bases are TGTGCCAGCAGACGTGTAGACACTGAAGCTTTCTTT.

On this clonotype: Its ends do not fully match the called genes, so a read error is possible. The chain links TRBV5-5 to TRBJ1-3; a possible D gene is TRBD1 (5 bases). Germline CDR1 reads SGHKS; CDR2 reads YYEKEE (reference sequence). The CDR3 consists of 15 residues. CDR3 coding DNA: TGCGCCAGCAGCCAGGGCCGGGGTTTCGGAAACACCATATATTTT. Protein sequence: CASSQGRGFGNTIYF.

This clonotype was detected ten times or more. This chain links TRBV20-1 with TRBJ1-6; TRBD1 is a possible D gene (6 bases). Germline CDR1 and CDR2: DFQATT and SNEGSKA (reference sequence). V lost 0 bases and J 10 bases, leaving 16 bases between the germline ends. The CDR3 loop spans 15 amino acids. The CDR3 DNA reads as TGCAGTGCTAGAGATGAGAGGAGGGGGATGTCACCCCTCCACTTT. It encodes CSARDERRGMSPLHF.

This clonotype was recorded at least ten times. This rearrangement joins TRBV5-1 to TRBJ1-5, with D possibly being TRBD1 (5 bases). The ends were cut back, 0 bases at V and 2 bases at J, with 9 bases in the middle. This CDR3 is 15 amino acids long. Germline CDR1 SGHRS, CDR2 YFSETQ. The CDR3 here is CASSLEGRGNQPQHF. The DNA of the CDR3 is TGCGCCAGCAGCTTGGAGGGGAGGGGCAATCAGCCCCAGCATTTT.

This clonotype was observed at least ten times. The V gene is TRBV28, the J gene TRBJ2-5; D gene uncertain. V was trimmed by 3 bases and J by 6 bases, leaving 5 bases between them. The CDR3 is 11 amino acids. The germline CDR1 and CDR2 sequences are MDHEN and SYDVKM. This chain's CDR3 is CASSLVQTQYF. DNA for the CDR3: TGTGCCAGCAGTTTGGTCCAGACCCAGTACTTC.

In its sample, this clonotype was seen a few times. V gene TRBV3-1 combines with J gene TRBJ2-2; D is unclear. The CDR3 is 15 residues long. CDR1 is LGHDT and CDR2 is YNNKEL in the germline V gene (reference sequence). V was shortened by 0 bases and J by 1 base, with 6 bases between the two germline ends. The CDR3 nucleotides are TGTGCCAGCAGCCAAGAGGCCGGGAACACCGGGGAGCTGTTTTTT. Protein product: CASSQEAGNTGELFF. The full variable domain, in which reference TRBV3-1 and TRBJ2-2 provide the parts outside the CDR3, is DTAVSQTPKYLVTQMGNDKSIKCEQNLGHDTMYWYKQDSKKFLKIMFSYNNKELIINETVPNRFSPKSPDKAHLNLHINSLELGDSAVYFCASSQEAGNTGELFFGEGSRLTVL.

This clonotype has ten or more counts. The CDR3 nucleotides are TGTGCCAGCACCTCACAGGACCTCACAGATACGCAGTATTTT. Protein: CASTSQDLTDTQYF. The chain carries TRBV9 and TRBJ2-3; D may be TRBD1 (5 bases). From germline, CDR1 is SGDLS and CDR2 YYNGEE. Trimming took off 6 bases at V and 2 bases at J, with 13 bases between the two ends. The CDR3 has 14 residues.

This clonotype was counted ten times or more. The genes are TRBV27 and TRBJ2-5; weak D call: TRBD2 (5 bases). The CDR3 spans 13 residues. Germline CDR1 is MNHEY and CDR2 is SMNVEV (reference sequence). V lost 3 bases and J lost 7, with 12 bases in between. CDR3 DNA sequence: TGTGCCAGCAGTTTCGGGGAAGTAGGGACCCAGTACTTC. It is translated as CASSFGEVGTQYF.

This clonotype was picked up many times. Here the CDR3 DNA reads TGTGCCTGGGGAGGGGGTTACGAGACCCAGTACTTC. Encoded protein: CAWGGGYETQYF. The chain links TRBV30 to TRBJ2-5; D is perhaps TRBD1 or TRBD2 (6 bases each). The V and J ends lost 5 bases and 5 bases respectively, with 12 bases between them. CDR3 size: 12 residues. Germline V CDR1 and CDR2: GTSNPN, SVGIG (reference sequence). The variable domain in full, with the rest retrieved from reference TRBV30 and TRBJ2-5, is SQTIHQWPATLVQPVGSPLSLECTVEGTSNPNLYWYRQAAGRGLQLLFYSVGIGQISSEVPQNLSASRPQDRQFILSSKKLLLSDSGFYLCAWGGGYETQYFGPGTRLLVL.

Many counts were recorded for this clonotype. The chain employs TRBV5-5 and TRBJ2-3; TRBD2 matches 8 bases. V lost 6 bases and J lost 4; bases outside the gene matches: 10. The CDR3 is 15 amino acids. Germline CDR1 is SGHKS and CDR2 is YYEKEE (reference sequence). In DNA, the CDR3 is TGTGCCAGCATGGAGGGGAGCGGGAGTGCAGATACGCAGTATTTT. As protein: CASMEGSGSADTQYF.